Listed here is a single T cell receptor (beta chain). Its target is not known. The CDR3 runs 13 residues. V was shortened by 10 bases and J by 5 bases, with 17 bases between the two germline ends. Germline CDR1 KGHSH, CDR2 LQKENI. The source of the sample is a study of shared clonotypes between healthy human individuals. Study-level results: Represented diversity, genetic and exposure-history alike, was limited by few donors.

Methods used by the authors: Filtering differed, since immunoSEQ gave only junction sequences and no quality scores. Profiled with immunoSEQ multiplex PCR; TCRdb holds only in-frame clones, not every one. V, J and clone size are those of that table, while D and trimming were read from the DNA. The data hold over 1.4 million clones, with over 95% observed a single time. V and J are TRBV18 and TRBJ1-1, with TRBD1 as a possible D gene (5 bases). The source material was naive CD4+ T cells sorted from blood. Subset reported: CD45RA+ positively selected. The sequence was collected from a man aged 30 to 39 in good health. Here the CDR3 reads CATRGAQGTEAFF. The CDR3 DNA is TGTGCCACCCGAGGGGCTCAGGGAACTGAAGCTTTCTTT.